One and the same sample provided the 22 T cell receptor beta chains below, sequenced in a study of blood T cell repertoires in COVID-19. Clones were sequenced by immunoSEQ multiplex PCR, and TCRdb holds only the in-frame ones, with some missing. Here the sample spans more than 250,000 clones, around 87% being singletons. The sequenced sample consisted of peripheral blood. These receptors were collected from a man aged 50 or older with active or convalescent COVID-19.

The chain employs TRBV29-1 and TRBJ1-1, with D possibly being TRBD1 (5 bases). Germline CDR1 reads SQVTM; CDR2 reads ANQGSEA. The V gene lost 4 bases and the J gene lost 1 base, with 10 bases spanning the gap. The CDR3 consists of 13 residues. The CDR3 DNA is TGCAGCGTTGCTGGCAGGGCGAACACTGAAGCTTTCTTT. Its translation: CSVAGRANTEAFF.

CDR3 nucleotide sequence: TGTGCCAGCAGCTTACGACAGGGGAGCCCAGATACGCAGTATTTT. Its protein is CASSLRQGSPDTQYF. This sequence joins TRBV11-2 and TRBJ2-3, with 8 bases lining up with TRBD1. Germline V gives CDR1 SGHAT, CDR2 FQNNGV. J gave up 4 bases and V 2 bases, and 5 bases lay outside the gene matches. The CDR3 sequence is 15 residues long.

The V and J genes are TRBV29-1 and TRBJ2-1; tentatively, D is TRBD2 (5 bases). The CDR3 is 14 residues long. In germline, CDR1 is SQVTM, CDR2 ANQGSEA. V lost 3 bases and J lost 5, with 14 bases in between. CDR3 nucleotides: TGCAGCGTTGACAGGTGGGAGTCCCACAATGAGCAGTTCTTC. This translates into CSVDRWESHNEQFF.

The V gene is TRBV5-4, the J gene TRBJ1-2, with D possibly being TRBD1 (6 bases). Germline values: CDR1 SGHNT, CDR2 YYREEE (reference sequence). The CDR3 sequence is 16 residues long. Trimming stripped 0 bases from V and 1 base from J, with 13 bases between. The CDR3 DNA follows: TGTGCCAGCAGCTTGGGTTGGGACAATCGTAACTATGGCTACACCTTC. It specifies CASSLGWDNRNYGYTF.

The chain carries TRBV3-1 (or the pseudogene TRBV3-2) and TRBJ2-7; TRBD2 matches 7 bases. Unmatched junction bases numbered 7, after V lost 1 base and J lost 4 bases. CDR1 is LGHDT, CDR2 YNNKEL, per germline (reference sequence). The CDR3 is made up of 15 amino acids. CDR3 sequence reads: CASSQAEGGVYEQYF. The CDR3 bases are TGTGCCAGCAGCCAAGCGGAGGGAGGGGTGTACGAGCAGTACTTC.

The chain links TRBV6-5 to TRBJ2-5, with 7 bases aligning to TRBD2. With 7 bases clipped from V and 4 bases from J, the junction kept 9 bases outside the gene matches. This CDR3 has 14 residues. Germline-derived CDR1 and CDR2 are MNHEY and SVGAGI. CDR3 DNA: TGTGCCAGCACCGCTAGCGGTCTGGGAGAGACCCAGTACTTC. This translates into CASTASGLGETQYF.

The chain uses TRBV29-1 and TRBJ1-1; TRBD1 matches at 10 bases. Germline trimming cut 6 bases from V and 3 bases from J; bases unmatched to any gene: 7. Per germline, CDR1 SQVTM and CDR2 ANQGSEA. The CDR3 is made up of 14 amino acids. The CDR3 is CSVRRDRGHTEAFF. The CDR3 region has the DNA TGCAGCGTCCGTCGGGACAGGGGCCACACTGAAGCTTTCTTT. Filled out from reference TRBV29-1 and TRBJ1-1, the complete variable domain reads SAVISQKPSRDICQRGTSLTIQCQVDSQVTMMFWYRQQPGQSLTLIATANQGSEATYESGFVIDKFPISRPNLTFSTLTVSNMSPEDSSIYLCSVRRDRGHTEAFFGQGTRLTVV.

The J gene is TRBJ2-2, the V gene TRBV4-3; 9 bases match TRBD1. Germline CDR1 and CDR2: LGHNA and YSLEER. Trimming took 2 bases from V and 2 from J; bases not matched to a gene: 0. The CDR3 sequence is 15 residues long. CDR3 nucleotides: TGCGCCAGCAGCCAAACAGGGGGCAACACCGGGGAGCTGTTTTTT. It specifies CASSQTGGNTGELFF.

The rearrangement uses TRBV2 and TRBJ2-5; no definite D call. Trimming cost V 1 base and J 4 bases, with 13 bases left between them. The CDR3 totals 15 residues. Germline CDR1 is SNHLY and CDR2 is FYNNEI. The chain's CDR3 is CASSEVGLGGETQYF. In DNA, the CDR3 is TGTGCCAGCAGTGAAGTCGGATTAGGCGGAGAGACCCAGTACTTC. The whole variable domain, remainder taken from reference TRBV2 and TRBJ2-5, is EPEVTQTPSHQVTQMGQEVILRCVPISNHLYFYWYRQILGQKVEFLVSFYNNEISEKSEIFDDQFSVERPDGSNFTLKIRSTKLEDSAMYFCASSEVGLGGETQYFGPGTRLLVL.

This clone was detected once. The chain couples TRBV6-5 to TRBJ1-1; TRBD1 aligns across 9 bases. CDR3 size: 14 residues. CDR1 is MNHEY and CDR2 is SVGAGI in the germline V gene. V lost 6 bases, J lost 3 bases, and 5 bases stayed unmatched. The CDR3 sequence: CASRQGAWDTEAFF. In DNA form, the CDR3 reads TGTGCCAGCAGACAGGGGGCCTGGGACACTGAAGCTTTCTTT.

This clone showed up just once. V gene TRBV19 combines with J gene TRBJ1-5, with D unclear. Trimming left V 7 bases short and J 0 bases short, with 10 bases between. The CDR3 sequence is 14 residues long. Germline lookup yields CDR1 LNHDA and CDR2 SQIVND (reference sequence). Here the CDR3 reads CASTVENSNQPQHF. Written as DNA, the CDR3 is TGTGCCAGTACCGTAGAAAATAGCAATCAGCCCCAGCATTTT.

The chain recombines TRBV6-2 or TRBV6-3 with TRBJ2-5; possibly TRBD2 for D (5 bases). Deletions cut 6 bases from V and 7 bases from J, with 9 bases between. This CDR3 contains 11 residues. CDR1 is MNHEY and CDR2 is SVGEGT in the germline V gene. CDR3 nucleotide sequence: TGTGCCAGCAGCAGCGGTGGGACCCAGTACTTC. It specifies CASSSGGTQYF.

The chain has TRBV28 and TRBJ2-7, with D possibly being TRBD2 (6 bases). The germline gives CDR1 MDHEN, CDR2 SYDVKM. The CDR3 covers 18 residues. Trimming removed 2 bases at V and 3 bases at J, with 23 bases between. The CDR3 bases are TGTGCCAGCAGTTTACACCTGGGAGACCTGCGGGGAGACTACGAGCAGTACTTC. Protein product: CASSLHLGDLRGDYEQYF.

CDR3 protein: CASSQGRGPSTDTQYF. The CDR3 DNA reads TGTGCCAGCTCCCAAGGGAGGGGACCTAGCACAGATACGCAGTATTTT. The chain employs TRBV18 and TRBJ2-3, with 7 nucleotides matching TRBD2. The CDR3 consists of 16 residues. V shed 6 bases, J shed 0 bases, and the junction held 9 bases outside the gene matches. The germline CDR1 and CDR2 sequences are KGHSH and LQKENI.

The CDR3 DNA follows: TGTGCCAGCAGTCCGACAGGCCCGGAACGAGTACCCCTCCACTTT. Protein: CASSPTGPERVPLHF. The V gene is TRBV6-2 or TRBV6-3, the J gene TRBJ1-6; D possibly corresponds to TRBD1 (6 bases). Looked up from germline, CDR1 is MNHEY and CDR2 is SVGEGT. Trimming took 5 bases from V and 12 from J, leaving 20 bases between them. The CDR3 runs 15 residues.

The V and J genes are TRBV6-5 and TRBJ2-2; a possible D gene is TRBD2 (6 bases). The CDR3 spans 16 residues. The germline V gene encodes CDR1 MNHEY and CDR2 SVGAGI. V lost 4 bases and J 0 bases, leaving 12 bases between the germline ends. CDR3 sequence reads: CASSSRTTPNTGELFF. The CDR3 region has the DNA TGTGCCAGCAGTTCAAGGACTACCCCGAACACCGGGGAGCTGTTTTTT.

The gene calls are TRBV18 and TRBJ2-1; D might be TRBD2 (6 bases). V lost 3 bases to trimming and J lost 6 bases, with 12 bases between them. Germline lookup yields CDR1 KGHSH and CDR2 LQKENI. CDR3 size: 14 residues. CDR3 residues: CASSPRTTSNEQFF. The CDR3 nucleotides are TGTGCCAGCTCACCGAGGACTACCTCCAATGAGCAGTTCTTC.

The V and J genes are TRBV21-1 and TRBJ1-1; the table's D gene call, TRBD1, was not cross checked with the DNA. TRBV21-1 is labeled a pseudogene. This CDR3 contains 12 residues. CDR3 loop: CASSIVNTEAFF. CDR3 nucleotides: TGTGCCAGCTCCATTGTGAACACTGAAGCTTTCTTT.

The chain couples TRBV6-5 to TRBJ1-5; D is ambiguous. V gave up 7 bases and J gave up 0 bases, with 10 bases separating them. This CDR3 spans 14 amino acids. CDR1 and CDR2 from the germline V gene are MNHEY and SVGAGI. The CDR3 DNA sequence: TGTGCCAGCAACAGACAATATAGCAATCAGCCCCAGCATTTT. It codes for CASNRQYSNQPQHF.

This clone was counted between two and nine times. The chain recombines TRBV9 with TRBJ2-3, with D possibly being TRBD1 (8 bases). The CDR3 contains 14 residues. CDR1 and CDR2 (germline): SGDLS, YYNGEE. The CDR3 sequence is CASETGGGTDTQYF. CDR3 DNA: TGTGCTAGTGAAACAGGGGGAGGGACAGATACGCAGTATTTT.

The DNA of the CDR3 is TGTGCCAGCAGTGGGAACTTGGGCTTAAACTATGGCTACACCTTC. The encoded protein is CASSGNLGLNYGYTF. This chain uses TRBV2 with TRBJ1-2; no reliable D call. With 4 bases removed from V and 2 bases from J, the gap between germline ends came to 14 bases. This CDR3 is built from 15 residues. Germline lookup yields CDR1 SNHLY and CDR2 FYNNEI. Complete variable domain (other parts from reference TRBV2 and TRBJ1-2): EPEVTQTPSHQVTQMGQEVILRCVPISNHLYFYWYRQILGQKVEFLVSFYNNEISEKSEIFDDQFSVERPDGSNFTLKIRSTKLEDSAMYFCASSGNLGLNYGYTFGSGTRLTVV.

V usage is TRBV6-5 and J usage is TRBJ1-1, with 7 nucleotides matching TRBD1. The CDR3 covers 14 residues. Germline V lookup: CDR1 MNHEY, CDR2 SVGAGI. J lost 6 bases, V lost 6 bases, and 10 bases had no gene match. The CDR3 nucleotides read TGTGCCAGCAGACGACGACAGGGAGCTGCTGAAGCTTTCTTT. It yields the protein CASRRRQGAAEAFF.